This TCR beta chain was identified during a study of T-cell reconstitution after alpha-beta-depleted transplantation in children. Study results and caveats: Where some patients showed high TCRbeta diversity at day 60, it came from recipient T cells and thymic progenitors that had survived. Where alpha-beta T cells came from about two months after transplant was reportedly several hundred expanded graft clones. At one year after transplant, newly produced T cells mostly accounted for T-cell counts and diversity.

This clonotype was detected many times. Its antigen is still unknown. This CDR3 is 17 amino acids long. V lost 6 bases and J lost 0; bases outside the gene matches: 7. The germline V gene has CDR1 ENHRY and CDR2 SYGVKD. Preparation of the TCRbeta library used unique molecular identifiers. MiXCR, run by TCRdb on the PCR reads, gives a single entry per CDR3 protein. The sample has 300,000 to 400,000 distinct CDR3 sequences; 15% to 20% are singletons. This TCR was sampled from a male patient between 2 and 15 years old who had a stem cell transplant for acute lymphoblastic leukemia, so the T cells may come from the graft donor. The sample was PBMCs, mostly from graft donor cells, taken 360 days after TCRalphabeta/CD19-depleted stem cell transplant. V usage is TRBV10-3 and J usage is TRBJ2-2; 10 positions match TRBD1. The CDR3 coding sequence is TGTGCCATCAGCCCAGATGGACAGGGGGCGAACACCGGGGAGCTGTTTTTT. Protein sequence: CAISPDGQGANTGELFF.